Listed below are T cell receptor beta chains from one sample, sequenced in a study of blood T cells in healthy people across ages. In TCRdb, the 5' RACE reads were re-called with MiXCR into one record per CDR3 protein. The data contain just over 1 million distinct CDR3 sequences, more than 40% of them singletons. Sequenced input: blood. These receptors all come from a woman aged 55 to 70 in good health. The CDR3 runs from the conserved cysteine through the conserved F or W. A D gene is named only where the DNA matches it firmly. Only some rows state a clone size, as once, few, many or a class for expanded clones.

CDR3 length | clone size | D gene | J gene | V gene | CDR3 DNA | CDR3 protein
13 | - | - | TRBJ1-5 | TRBV2 | TGTGCCAGCAGCTCCAAAATGAATCAGCCCCAGCATTTT | CASSSKMNQPQHF
17 | few | - | TRBJ2-1 | TRBV27 | TGTGCCAGCAGTTTAAGGGGGGGCAGGAGCTCCTACAATGAGCAGTTCTTC | CASSLRGGRSSYNEQFF
19 | few | TRBD2 | TRBJ2-1 | TRBV7-3 | TGTGCCAGCAGCCTAAACCCTCGACTAGCGGGAGTATCCTACAATGAGCAGTTCTTC | CASSLNPRLAGVSYNEQFF
14 | - | - | TRBJ2-7 | TRBV15 | TGTGCCACCAGCAGAGATCGCAGGGGCTACGAGCAGTACTTC | CATSRDRRGYEQYF
13 | - | TRBD2 | TRBJ2-2 | TRBV20-1 | TGCAGTGCTAAGCGGGAAGGCACCGGGGAGCTGTTTTTT | CSAKREGTGELFF
15 | few | - | TRBJ1-2 | TRBV20-1 | TGCAGTGCCCCAGATCTGGCCAGGGCGGTCGATGGCTACACCTTC | CSAPDLARAVDGYTF
14 | - | - | TRBJ1-1 | TRBV20-1 | TGCAGTGTGAAGGTCGGGGGGCCGGGCACTGAAGCTTTCTTT | CSVKVGGPGTEAFF
17 | few | - | TRBJ1-5 | TRBV7-2 | TGTGCCAGCAGCTTAAGGCCTAAGGGACCTAGCAATCAGCCCCAGCATTTT | CASSLRPKGPSNQPQHF
15 | - | - | TRBJ2-7 | TRBV3-1 | TGTGCCAGCAGCCAAGGGGCCTTAGCCTCCTACGAGCAGTACTTC | CASSQGALASYEQYF
17 | - | - | TRBJ2-5 | TRBV5-6 | TGTGCCAGCAGCTTGGCCTATAATAGCCCTCAAGCGGAGACCCAGTACTTC | CASSLAYNSPQAETQYF
15 | - | - | TRBJ2-7 | TRBV3-1 | TGTGCCAGCAGCCAAGAAGTGGGGTCCACCTACGAGCAGTACTTC | CASSQEVGSTYEQYF
15 | - | - | TRBJ1-2 | TRBV6-5 | TGTGCCAGCAGTTCGAGACAGACCTTAGGCTATGGCTACACCTTC | CASSSRQTLGYGYTF
16 | few | - | TRBJ1-1 | TRBV10-3 | TGTGCCATCAGTGAGTCGCATACCAACAGGAACACTGAAGCTTTCTTT | CAISESHTNRNTEAFF
12 | many | TRBD1 | TRBJ2-7 | TRBV29-1 | TGCAGCGCCCGGGACAGCGAGTACGAGCAGTACTTC | CSARDSEYEQYF
14 | - | - | TRBJ2-2 | TRBV2 | TGTGCCAGCAGCCCTAGAGTGAACACCGGGGAGCTGTTTTTT | CASSPRVNTGELFF
14 | few | - | TRBJ2-3 | TRBV27 | TGTGCCAGCAGTTTAGTCACGGGGATAGGTACGCAGTATTTT | CASSLVTGIGTQYF
14 | - | - | TRBJ2-7 | TRBV20-1 | TGCAGTGGAGGGGGGAGGGCTCCTACCTACGAGCAGTACTTC | CSGGGRAPTYEQYF
13 | few | - | TRBJ2-7 | TRBV29-1 | TGCAGCGTTGGCCAGGCCCTCTCCTACGAGCAGTACTTC | CSVGQALSYEQYF
14 | - | TRBD2 | TRBJ2-7 | TRBV20-1 | TGCAGTGCTCCGCACCAAGCGGGAATATACGAGCAGTACTTC | CSAPHQAGIYEQYF
14 | - | - | TRBJ1-5 | TRBV11-2 | TGTGCCAGCAGCGTAGGGGACGGGAATCAGCCCCAGCATTTT | CASSVGDGNQPQHF
13 | few | TRBD2 | TRBJ2-1 | TRBV28 | TGTGCCAGCAGGCGGGAGGGCCTTGGGGAGCAGTTCTTC | CASRREGLGEQFF
20 | - | - | TRBJ2-7 | TRBV6-5 | TGTGCCAGCATGTTGGGTGGCCGGGCAACTAGCAACCTCTTACGCTACGAGCAGTACTTC | CASMLGGRATSNLLRYEQYF
16 | - | TRBD2 | TRBJ2-3 | TRBV9 | TGTGCCAGCAGCGGTAGCGGGAGGGCCTTAACAGATACGCAGTATTTT | CASSGSGRALTDTQYF
14 | - | - | TRBJ2-3 | TRBV10-3 | TGTGCCATCAGTGATCCGGGAGGCACAGATACGCAGTATTTT | CAISDPGGTDTQYF
16 | - | - | TRBJ2-3 | TRBV9 | TGTGCCAGCAGCGTAGGGGCGGGGCGACCGGGAGATACGCAGTATTTT | CASSVGAGRPGDTQYF
15 | - | TRBD2 | TRBJ2-7 | TRBV20-1 | TGCAGTGCCCAAGGATGGGGCGGGAGGTCCTACGAGCAGTACTTC | CSAQGWGGRSYEQYF
15 | few | - | TRBJ2-7 | TRBV20-1 | TGCAGTGCTAGAGATCCACAGGGTGCCTCCTACGAGCAGTACTTC | CSARDPQGASYEQYF
14 | - | - | TRBJ2-7 | TRBV10-3 | TGTGCCATCAGTGGGACCGAGGTTGTCTACGAGCAGTACTTC | CAISGTEVVYEQYF
17 | - | TRBD2 | TRBJ2-3 | TRBV4-1 | TGCGCCAGCAGCCAAGATTGGGGACTAGCGGGAACAGATACGCAGTATTTT | CASSQDWGLAGTDTQYF
12 | - | - | TRBJ2-7 | TRBV6-6 | TGTGCCAGCAGTTACTCCTACAATGAGCAGTACTTC | CASSYSYNEQYF
15 | - | TRBD1 | TRBJ2-7 | TRBV20-1 | TGCAGTGCTAGGTCACAGGGGGCTTACTCCTACGAGCAGTACTTC | CSARSQGAYSYEQYF
13 | - | TRBD1 | TRBJ1-5 | TRBV19 | TGTGCCAGTAGTGACAGGGACTTTAGGCCCCAGCATTTT | CASSDRDFRPQHF
15 | few | - | TRBJ2-7 | TRBV6-5 | TGTGCCAGCAGTCCATCTCGGGGACGGATAAGCGAGCAGTACTTC | CASSPSRGRISEQYF
16 | - | - | TRBJ2-1 | TRBV4-1 | TGCGCCAGCAGCCCCCCTTTCGGGAGCGCACTCAATGAGCAGTTCTTC | CASSPPFGSALNEQFF
16 | - | - | TRBJ2-4 | TRBV15 | TGTGCCACCAGCCCCATCTGGGGGTTAGCCAAAAACATTCAGTACTTC | CATSPIWGLAKNIQYF
18 | few | - | TRBJ2-6 | TRBV27 | TGTGCCAGCAGTTTAACCCCAGGAGCACCGTCTGGGGCCAACGTCCTGACTTTC | CASSLTPGAPSGANVLTF
13 | few | - | TRBJ2-7 | TRBV6-1 | TGTGCCAGCAGGTTGACACTCCTGGGCGAGCAGTACTTC | CASRLTLLGEQYF
15 | - | - | TRBJ2-2 | TRBV20-1 | TGCAGTGCTAGAGCACTAGGGAGGAGCACCGGGGAGCTGTTTTTT | CSARALGRSTGELFF
13 | once | - | TRBJ2-1 | TRBV5-1 | TGCGCCAGCAGTGCCCCTGTCTACAATGAGCAGTTCTTC | CASSAPVYNEQFF
17 | - | - | TRBJ2-1 | TRBV7-2 | TGTGCCAGCAGCCCGACGACTCTGGAAAGCTCCTACAATGAGCAGTTCTTC | CASSPTTLESSYNEQFF
14 | - | - | TRBJ2-7 | TRBV12-3/TRBV12-4 | TGTGCCGGCAGTATCTCGGGACTCCACTACGAGCAGTACTTC | CAGSISGLHYEQYF
11 | - | TRBD2 | TRBJ2-7 | TRBV20-1 | TGCGGTGGGGGGACTAGCACGGAGCAGTACTTC | CGGGTSTEQYF
13 | - | TRBD2 | TRBJ2-3 | TRBV2 | TGTGCCAGCGGCCGGACTAGAACAGATACGCAGTATTTT | CASGRTRTDTQYF
14 | - | TRBD2 | TRBJ2-4 | TRBV27 | TGTGCCAGCAGTCCCGGGACTATGAAAAACATTCGGTACTTC | CASSPGTMKNIRYF
16 | - | - | TRBJ2-6 | TRBV3-1 | TGTGCCAGCAGCCGGACAGGGAGGGCCGGGGCCAACGTCCTGACTTTC | CASSRTGRAGANVLTF
15 | once | - | TRBJ1-4 | TRBV27 | TGTGCCAGCAGTCCCGGACAAATATCTAATGAAAAACTGTTTTTT | CASSPGQISNEKLFF
14 | - | TRBD1 | TRBJ2-7 | TRBV9 | TGTGCCAGCAGCGTAGCCCCGACAGGGGACGAGCAGTACTTC | CASSVAPTGDEQYF
15 | few | TRBD2 | TRBJ2-3 | TRBV20-1 | TGCAGTGCTAGGCATCTAGCGGGAGGGAGGGATACGCAGTATTTT | CSARHLAGGRDTQYF
19 | - | TRBD1 | TRBJ2-1 | TRBV24-1 | TGTGCCACCAGTGATTCAGCCCCGGAGCCGGGACAGGGGTGGAAGGAGCAGTTCTTC | CATSDSAPEPGQGWKEQFF
15 | few | TRBD1 | TRBJ2-5 | TRBV6-1 | TGTGCCAGCAGTCACGGGACAGGGGGCTTAGAGACCCAGTACTTC | CASSHGTGGLETQYF